This T cell receptor beta chain derives from a study of neurological immune-mediated disorders. The controls, all healthy individuals, were blood bank volunteers in Maryland, USA. Each CDR3 protein gets one entry after TCRdb re-called the 5' RACE reads with MiXCR. This sample has tens of thousands of distinct CDR3 sequences, with roughly 11% found just once. CDR3 length: 16 amino acids. Trimming removed 3 bases from V and 1 base from J, with 13 bases in between. Germline-derived CDR1 and CDR2 are MGHRA and YSYEKL. The TCR was taken from a man aged 55 to 70 in good health. Sequenced input: PBMCs. The V call is TRBV4-1, the J call TRBJ2-1, with D unresolved. The CDR3 coding sequence is TGCGCCAGCAGCCAGAACTATTTTGGTTCCTACAATGAGCAGTTCTTC. Translated, it gives CASSQNYFGSYNEQFF.